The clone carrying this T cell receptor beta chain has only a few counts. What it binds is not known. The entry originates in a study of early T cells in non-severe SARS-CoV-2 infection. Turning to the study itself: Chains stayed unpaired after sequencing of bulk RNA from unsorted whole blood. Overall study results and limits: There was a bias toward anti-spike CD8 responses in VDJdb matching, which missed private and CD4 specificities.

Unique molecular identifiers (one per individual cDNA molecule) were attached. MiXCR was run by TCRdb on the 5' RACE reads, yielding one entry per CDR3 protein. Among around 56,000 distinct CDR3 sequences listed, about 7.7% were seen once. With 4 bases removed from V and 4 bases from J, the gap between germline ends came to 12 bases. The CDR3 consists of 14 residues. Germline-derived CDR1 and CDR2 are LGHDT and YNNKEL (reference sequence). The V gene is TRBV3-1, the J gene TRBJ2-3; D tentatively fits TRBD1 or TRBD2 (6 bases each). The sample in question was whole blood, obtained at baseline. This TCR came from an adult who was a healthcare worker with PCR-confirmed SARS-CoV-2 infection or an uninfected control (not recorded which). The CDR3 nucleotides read TGTGCCAGCAGCCTCCGGGGGCTGGCAGATACGCAGTATTTT. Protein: CASSLRGLADTQYF.